The 4 T cell receptor beta chains below all came from one sample that was sequenced in a study of CD4 T cells in relation to SARS-CoV-2 and coronaviruses. Here immunoSEQ multiplex PCR was the method, and the copy in TCRdb shows in-frame clones only, minus some. The sample has 50,000 to 70,000 clones, about 92% seen once. Material for sequencing was naive CD4+ T cells from PBMCs. Subset described: naive CD4+ T cells isolated by negative enrichment. These receptors were collected from an adult with COVID-19.

The genes are TRBV7-2 and TRBJ2-7; D not resolved. Trimming took 0 bases from V and 3 from J, leaving 3 bases between them. The CDR3 has 12 residues. The germline V gene has CDR1 SGHTA and CDR2 FQGNSA. The DNA of the CDR3 is TGTGCCAGCAGCTTAGCCCGCTACGAGCAGTACTTC. Its translation is CASSLARYEQYF.

Only one count was recorded for this clone. The chain couples TRBV5-5 to TRBJ2-7, with TRBD1 matching over 9 bases. The CDR3 length is 19 residues. The germline V gene has CDR1 SGHKS and CDR2 YYEKEE (reference sequence). Trimming took 1 base from V and 2 from J; bases not matched to a gene: 16. As DNA, the CDR3 is TGTGCCAGCAGCTTGTCCTTAGGGACAGGGTCGTTAGTTCCCTACGAGCAGTACTTC. This translates into CASSLSLGTGSLVPYEQYF.

This chain joins TRBV4-1 and TRBJ2-3, with 7 positions matching TRBD2. The germline gives CDR1 MGHRA, CDR2 YSYEKL. After removal of 4 bases from V and 0 bases from J, the junction contained 4 bases not matched to a gene. The CDR3 consists of 15 residues. The CDR3 spells CASSPSGTSTDTQYF. The CDR3 nucleotides read TGCGCCAGCAGCCCCAGCGGGACTAGCACAGATACGCAGTATTTT.

This sequence joins TRBV10-3 and TRBJ2-2; D ambiguous. Looked up from germline, CDR1 is ENHRY and CDR2 is SYGVKD. The CDR3 contains 15 residues. The germline V and J ends were trimmed by 8 bases and 1 base, with 14 bases remaining between them. The CDR3 protein is CAIASALENTGELFF. The CDR3 nucleotides read TGTGCCATCGCGAGTGCGCTAGAGAACACCGGGGAGCTGTTTTTT.